The text below deals with one T cell receptor (beta chain). This clonotype was counted between two and nine times. Its target antigen remains unknown. The record has no base qualities; no much larger clone is one base away. These data originate in a study of blood T cells in healthy people across ages (dated by TCRdb to the mid-2010s). Some background on the complete study: Template switching captured roughly one uniquely barcoded TCR beta cDNA molecule per two T cells in model experiments. To track age-related changes in TCR beta repertoire diversity, the study relied on deep sequencing normalized with unique cDNA molecular identifiers. Donors were grouped into four age groups: young (average about 15 years), middle-aged (roughly 38), aged (around 62) and long-lived (82). Donors of different ages were randomly distributed across sequencing lanes to avoid experimental bias. Two additional independent replicas of 1 million unique cDNA reads from the same blood draw were analyzed for two donors (one aged 18 to 30 and one aged 80 or older).

Libraries were made using 5' RACE. Sequencing took place on an Illumina HiSeq 2500. A second about 7 to 11 cycle PCR used a sample-barcoded 5' primer and a J-beta primer mix. Each TCR beta cDNA molecule received a unique molecular identifier from a template-switch 5' adaptor carrying 12 random nucleotides. At least 2.5 million CDR3-containing paired-end reads were obtained from each sample. All of the RNA was converted into first-strand cDNA using the Mint cDNA synthesis kit, with a TRBC-specific oligonucleotide serving as the primer. After uracil-DNA glycosylase treatment, a first 18-cycle PCR used universal primers M1SS and BC2_uni_R on all cDNA. The paper's processing steps were these. Each sample was normalized by randomly selecting 1 million high-quality reads, each carrying a distinct molecular identifier. Reads with shared molecular identifiers were discarded instead of being binned into consensus sequences. CDR3 identification, clonotype clustering and error correction used MiTCR with a Q25 quality threshold and the strictest error-elimination algorithm. Lower-bound total TCR beta diversity was estimated with a nonparametric unseen species model using Euler transformation. The public reads were run again by TCRdb, first through fastp at Q25 and then through MiXCR, and only productive beta chains were kept. Each entry merges the rows of one CDR3 protein and shows their most common DNA and genes. The V and J calls were not made by the authors but by TCRdb's processing. Present in this sample are over 950,000 distinct CDR3 sequences, around two fifths of which were seen just once. Jointly, the top ten make up over 10% of the sample.

Systemically healthy Caucasian individuals from Russia, around 38 in total and aged about 6 to 95 years, were included as donors. About 9.8 milliliters of peripheral blood were drawn from each donor into EDTA-treated Vacutainer tubes. Ficoll-Paque density-gradient centrifugation was used to isolate PBMCs, with at least 6.5 million per sample. Total RNA was extracted from PBMCs with Trizol reagent, with at least 5 micrograms obtained per sample. Naive CD45RAhigh/CD27high T cell percentages were measured by flow cytometry on a PBMC aliquot from every donor. The study at large found these results: Bulk unsorted PBMC profiling prevented conclusive comparison of naive and antigen-experienced compartments. Because the CMV infection status of the donors was unknown, age-related changes in expanded clonotypes may potentially have been confounded. Estimates of total diversity from one million sequenced T cells were regarded as lower bounds and underestimates. As age increased, observed TCR beta diversity per million T cells dropped in a roughly linear way, and a significant reduction was already evident by age 40. Compared with the aged group, the long-lived group had more naive CD4+ T cells, fewer expanded clones and increased TCR diversity, suggesting age selection. A strong correlation was found between observed TCR beta diversity and the percentage of naive T cells measured by flow cytometry.

V lost 4 bases and J lost 2 bases, and the count of bases not matched to a germline gene is 4. From the germline V gene, CDR1 is MNHEY and CDR2 is SVGEGT. The CDR3 contains 16 residues, cysteine and phenylalanine counted. Only the CDR3 portion is preserved as DNA: 48 bases, with reading frame beginning at the first base. The sequencing input was blood. This receptor was identified in a man between 18 and 35 years old in good health. Rearrangement joined TRBV6-2 or TRBV6-3 to TRBJ2-3; 12 bases in the junction line up with TRBD1. The nucleotides read TGTGCCAGCAGTTTGGGACAGGGGGCAGTCACAGATACGCAGTATTTT. It is translated as CASSLGQGAVTDTQYF.